The 6 T cell receptor beta chains given below trace back to one sample, sequenced in a study of cytomegalovirus exposure and HLA in healthy donors. Primers for the PCR totalled 60 Vbeta and 13 Jbeta. Profiling relied on immunoSEQ multiplex PCR, and the TCRdb table lists in-frame clones only, not all of them. The profile shows approximately 100,000 clones, roughly 82% of them singletons. The sample comprised PBMCs. Receptors originate from a man aged 45-65 years in good health and CMV-seronegative.

V and J are TRBV7-6 and TRBJ2-3, with TRBD2 matching over 12 bases. Germline V lookup: CDR1 SGHVS, CDR2 FNYEAQ. V trimming: 3 bases; J trimming: 6 bases; junction bases outside the gene matches: 7. The CDR3 is 16 residues long. CDR3 protein: CASSFQLAGGLDTQYF. The CDR3, as DNA: TGTGCCAGCAGCTTCCAACTAGCGGGGGGCCTTGATACGCAGTATTTT. Combining the CDR3 with reference TRBV7-6 and TRBJ2-3 gives the whole variable domain GAGVSQSPRYKVTKRGQDVALRCDPISGHVSLYWYRQALGQGPEFLTYFNYEAQQDKSGLPNDRFSAERPEGSISTLTIQRTEQRDSAMYRCASSFQLAGGLDTQYFGPGTRLTVL.

The rearrangement joins TRBV4-1 to TRBJ2-5, with 11 bases lining up with TRBD1. The CDR3 has 16 residues. J gave up 4 bases and V 2 bases, and 6 bases lay outside the gene matches. Germline loops: CDR1 MGHRA, CDR2 YSYEKL. CDR3 in DNA: TGCGCCAGCAGCCAACGGACAGGGGGCGGAGGAGAGACCCAGTACTTC. It specifies CASSQRTGGGGETQYF.

The J gene is TRBJ1-4, the V gene TRBV6-1; D gene ambiguous. V shed 4 bases and J shed 5 bases, with 17 bases lying between them. Germline-derived CDR1 and CDR2 are MNHNS and SASEGT. This CDR3 region has 16 residues. The CDR3 loop is CASSGTEGRYNEKLFF. The CDR3 DNA is TGTGCCAGCAGTGGAACTGAGGGCCGGTACAATGAAAAACTGTTTTTT.

The chain uses TRBV6-5 and TRBJ1-4; D remains ambiguous. The CDR3 contains 14 residues. V was pared by 1 base and J by 7 bases, with 10 bases between. Germline V gene sequence: CDR1 MNHEY, CDR2 SVGAGI. CDR3 sequence reads: CASSYYPRGEKLFF. CDR3 in DNA: TGTGCCAGCAGTTACTACCCACGGGGTGAAAAACTGTTTTTT.

The genes are TRBV15 and TRBJ2-5; perhaps TRBD2 as D (7 bases). The CDR3 sequence is 17 residues long. Looked up from germline, CDR1 is LNHNV and CDR2 is YYDKDF (reference sequence). Trimming pared 0 bases from V and 1 base from J, leaving 15 bases between. CDR3 sequence (DNA): TGTGCCACCAGCAGAGATCAAAAGGGGGGGTTCCAAGAGACCCAGTACTTC. Translated, it gives CATSRDQKGGFQETQYF.

This clone turned up a few times. The chain has TRBV2 and TRBJ2-7, with 7 positions matching TRBD1. The CDR3 is 14 residues long. Germline trimming cut 0 bases from V and 3 bases from J; bases unmatched to any gene: 2. Germline V lookup: CDR1 SNHLY, CDR2 FYNNEI. In nucleotides, the CDR3 is TGTGCCAGCAGTGAAGCGGGACAGATCTACGAGCAGTACGTC. This sequence encodes CASSEAGQIYEQYV.